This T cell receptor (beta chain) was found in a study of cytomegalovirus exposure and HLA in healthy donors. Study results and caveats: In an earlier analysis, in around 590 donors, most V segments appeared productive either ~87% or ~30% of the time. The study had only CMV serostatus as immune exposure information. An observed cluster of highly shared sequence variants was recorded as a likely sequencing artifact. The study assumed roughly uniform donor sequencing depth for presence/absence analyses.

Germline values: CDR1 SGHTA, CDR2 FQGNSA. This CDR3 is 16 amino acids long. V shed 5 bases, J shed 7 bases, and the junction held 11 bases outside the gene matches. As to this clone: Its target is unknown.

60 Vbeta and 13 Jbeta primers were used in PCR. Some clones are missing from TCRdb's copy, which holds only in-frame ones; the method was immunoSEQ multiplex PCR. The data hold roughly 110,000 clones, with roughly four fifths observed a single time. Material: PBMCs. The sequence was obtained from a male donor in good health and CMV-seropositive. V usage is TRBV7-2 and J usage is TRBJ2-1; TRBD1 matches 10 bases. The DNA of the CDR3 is TGTGCCAGCAGCCGATACTGGACAGGGGGTGGGAATGAGCAGTTCTTC. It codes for CASSRYWTGGGNEQFF.